This passage covers 21 T cell receptor beta chains from one sample sequenced in a study of shared clonotypes between healthy human individuals. Assay: immunoSEQ multiplex PCR; the TCRdb copy retains only in-frame clones and omits some. The profile shows around 690,000 clones, 90% of them singletons. The sample was memory CD8+ T cells from PBMCs. As for subset: CD45RO+ cells pooled with CCR7-negative TemRA cells. The receptors were sampled from a man aged 18-30 years in good health. Some clones in this sample may be carry-over from other donors' samples.

The V and J genes are TRBV4-3 and TRBJ2-5, with D uncertain. The end of the DNA aligns better with TRBJ2-7, so the J call may be wrong. In germline, CDR1 is LGHNA, CDR2 YSLEER. CDR3 length equals 14 residues. CDR3 in DNA: TGCGCCAGCAGCCAATCGAGACATTCTGACGAGCAGTACTTC. It is translated as CASSQSRHSDEQYF.

The chain has TRBV27 and TRBJ2-7, with D maybe TRBD2 (5 bases). Germline CDR1 is MNHEY and CDR2 is SMNVEV (reference sequence). The CDR3 runs to 15 residues. The V end was cut by 0 bases, the J end by 7 bases, with 16 bases between. CDR3 nucleotides: TGTGCCAGCAGTTTATCGAACCGAGGGTTAGGGGAGCAGTACTTC. Translated: CASSLSNRGLGEQYF.

This clone was counted between two and nine times. The chain employs TRBV19 and TRBJ1-1; 8 bases are a match to TRBD1. This CDR3 has 13 amino acids. V lost 5 bases and J lost 3; bases outside the gene matches: 2. From germline, CDR1 is LNHDA and CDR2 SQIVND (reference sequence). The CDR3 DNA reads TGTGCCAGTAGTCAGGGGGCGTACACTGAAGCTTTCTTT. This encodes CASSQGAYTEAFF.

This sequence joins TRBV19 and TRBJ1-5, with 8 nucleotides matching TRBD1. The CDR3 sequence is 15 residues long. Germline-derived CDR1 and CDR2 are LNHDA and SQIVND (reference sequence). V trimming: 5 bases; J trimming: 7 bases; junction bases outside the gene matches: 10. The CDR3 sequence: CASSPLPGGRQPQHF. CDR3 DNA: TGTGCCAGTAGTCCCTTACCAGGGGGCCGACAGCCCCAGCATTTT.

V and J are TRBV4-1 and TRBJ1-1, with D tentatively TRBD1 (6 bases). The CDR3 consists of 15 residues. Between the trimmed V and J ends, which lost 5 bases and 5 bases, there was a span of 18 bases. The germline CDR1 and CDR2 sequences are MGHRA and YSYEKL. This chain's CDR3 is CASSSIRGSRTEAFF. The CDR3 DNA sequence: TGCGCCAGCAGCTCAATCAGGGGATCTCGGACTGAAGCTTTCTTT.

The chain has TRBV25-1 and TRBJ2-1; no clear D gene. Germline V gene sequence: CDR1 MGHDK, CDR2 SYGVNS. The CDR3 runs to 15 residues. With 3 bases removed from V and 2 bases from J, the gap between germline ends came to 11 bases. Written as DNA, the CDR3 is TGTGCCAGCAGTGACCCGACTTCCCCCTACAATGAGCAGTTCTTC. Translated, it gives CASSDPTSPYNEQFF.

The chain's CDR3 is CASSETGFGELFF. CDR3 nucleotides: TGTGCCAGCAGTGAAACAGGGTTCGGGGAGCTGTTTTTT. J is TRBJ2-2 and V is TRBV6-1, with TRBD1 as a possible D gene (6 bases). Per the germline V gene, CDR1 is MNHNS and CDR2 is SASEGT. The CDR3 extends over 13 amino acids. V lost 2 bases and J 7 bases, leaving 8 bases between the germline ends.

The V gene is TRBV7-9, the J gene TRBJ1-4; D gene unclear. Germline CDR1 reads SEHNR; CDR2 reads FQNEAQ (reference sequence). This CDR3 has 14 residues. Trimming left V 4 bases short and J 4 bases short, with 10 bases between. CDR3 amino acids: CASSSRVRNEKLFF. CDR3 nucleotides: TGTGCCAGCAGCTCCCGGGTCCGTAATGAAAAACTGTTTTTT.

The gene calls are TRBV18 and TRBJ2-7; 7 nucleotides align to TRBD2. The CDR3 has 16 amino acids. Germline CDR1 reads KGHSH; CDR2 reads LQKENI. V was clipped by 0 bases and J by 2 bases; unmatched bases: 7. The CDR3 bases are TGTGCCAGCTCACCACCCGGCGGGGGTATCGCCTACGAGCAGTACTTC. Residues: CASSPPGGGIAYEQYF. Full variable domain (missing parts from reference TRBV18 and TRBJ2-7): NAGVMQNPRHLVRRRGQEARLRCSPMKGHSHVYWYRQLPEEGLKFMVYLQKENIIDESGMPKERFSAEFPKEGPSILRIQQVVRGDSAAYFCASSPPGGGIAYEQYFGPGTRLTVT.

Turning to this clone: The same CDR3 arises from other DNA sequences in this sample as well. The V call is TRBV9, the J call TRBJ2-7; D is possibly TRBD1 (7 bases). Trimming took 0 bases from V and 4 from J, leaving 11 bases between them. Germline CDR1 is SGDLS and CDR2 is YYNGEE. CDR3 size: 14 residues. The CDR3 loop is CASSVGQGGYEQYF. The CDR3 bases are TGTGCCAGCAGCGTAGGACAGGGAGGATACGAGCAGTACTTC.

J is TRBJ1-2 and V is TRBV9, with unresolved D. The CDR3 spans 12 residues. From germline, CDR1 is SGDLS and CDR2 YYNGEE. V shed 0 bases and J shed 8 bases, with 8 bases lying between them. CDR3: CASSVVGNGYTF. The CDR3 DNA reads TGTGCCAGCAGCGTAGTAGGGAACGGCTACACCTTC.

This rearrangement joins TRBV5-1 to TRBJ1-2, with D unclear. Trimming removed 0 bases from V and 3 bases from J, with 6 bases in between. Germline CDR1 SGHRS, CDR2 YFSETQ. This CDR3 comprises 13 residues. The CDR3 bases are TGCGCCAGCAGCTTGGCTGAGTACTATGGCTACACCTTC. This sequence encodes CASSLAEYYGYTF.

This rearrangement joins TRBV5-1 to TRBJ2-1; no definite D call. The CDR3 totals 13 residues. Germline-derived CDR1 and CDR2 are SGHRS and YFSETQ. The V gene lost 2 bases and the J gene lost 7 bases, with 10 bases spanning the gap. CDR3 nucleotides: TGCGCCAGCAGCTTCACTTCCCGTAATGAGCAGTTCTTC. Encoded protein: CASSFTSRNEQFF.

As to this clone: Other nucleotide sequences from this sample produce the same CDR3. The chain is built from TRBV28 and TRBJ2-7; 9 bases agree with TRBD1. The CDR3 length is 15 residues. The V gene's germline CDR1 is MDHEN and CDR2 SYDVKM. Trimming cost V 5 bases and J 0 bases; bases outside gene matches: 5. The CDR3 nucleotides are TGTGCCAGCAGTCTTGGGACAGGGTCCTCCTACGAGCAGTACTTC. Protein sequence: CASSLGTGSSYEQYF.

CDR3 protein: CSFGTSGREQYF. CDR3 coding DNA: TGCAGCTTCGGGACTAGCGGTCGGGAGCAGTACTTC. V is TRBV29-1 and J is TRBJ2-7; TRBD2 matches 11 bases. Germline CDR1 is SQVTM and CDR2 is ANQGSEA. V shed 8 bases, J shed 7 bases, and the junction held 7 bases outside the gene matches. This CDR3 is built from 12 residues.

This chain joins TRBV4-1 and TRBJ2-7; TRBD2 aligns across 7 bases. The length of the CDR3 is 14 residues. V lost 4 bases to trimming and J lost 3 bases; unmatched junction nucleotides: 6. Germline loops: CDR1 MGHRA, CDR2 YSYEKL. The CDR3 nucleotides are TGCGCCAGCAGCCCTACCGGGACTAACTACGAGCAGTACTTC. The encoded protein is CASSPTGTNYEQYF.

This chain links TRBV4-1 with TRBJ2-7; 10 bases align to TRBD2. This CDR3 contains 15 residues. Germline CDR1 reads MGHRA; CDR2 reads YSYEKL. V lost 1 base, J lost 5 bases, and 5 bases stayed unmatched. CDR3 residues: CASSQGSSGRNEQYF. The CDR3 nucleotides are TGCGCCAGCAGCCAAGGATCTAGCGGGAGAAACGAGCAGTACTTC.

This clone was seen a single time. The chain carries TRBV7-9 and TRBJ2-5; possible D gene TRBD1, 6 bases. The CDR3 spans 17 residues. Trimming took 5 bases from V and 2 from J, leaving 21 bases between them. CDR1 SEHNR and CDR2 FQNEAQ come from the germline V gene (reference sequence). Here the CDR3 reads CASSPAVGWTAQETQYF. The CDR3 nucleotides are TGTGCCAGCAGCCCAGCAGTGGGCTGGACAGCACAAGAGACCCAGTACTTC.

CDR3 residues: CASRLLRANTGELFF. CDR3 bases: TGTGCCAGCAGACTCCTCAGGGCGAACACCGGGGAGCTGTTTTTT. V is TRBV27 and J is TRBJ2-2, with D possibly TRBD1 on 5 matching bases. The V end was cut by 6 bases, the J end by 0 bases, with 11 bases between. This CDR3 spans 15 amino acids. Germline V lookup: CDR1 MNHEY, CDR2 SMNVEV (reference sequence).

DNA of the CDR3: TGTGCCAGCAGCTTAGAGGGGTGGGCGGACGAGCAGTACTTC. It codes for CASSLEGWADEQYF. The chain couples TRBV7-9 to TRBJ2-7; weak D call: TRBD1 (5 bases). Trimming cost V 1 base and J 5 bases, with 12 bases left between them. The CDR3 totals 14 residues. Germline-derived CDR1 and CDR2 are SEHNR and FQNEAQ (reference sequence). Drawing the rest from reference TRBV7-9 and TRBJ2-7, the complete variable domain is DTGVSQNPRHKITKRGQNVTFRCDPISEHNRLYWYRQTLGQGPEFLTYFQNEAQLEKSRLLSDRFSAERPKGSFSTLEIQRTEQGDSAMYLCASSLEGWADEQYFGPGTRLTVT.

The chain is built from TRBV7-6 and TRBJ1-2, with 8 bases fitting TRBD1. The germline V gene has CDR1 SGHVS and CDR2 FNYEAQ. The CDR3 runs to 15 residues. V shed 4 bases, J shed 4 bases, and the junction held 8 bases outside the gene matches. Here the CDR3 reads CASSYWQGAGYGYTF. The CDR3 region has the DNA TGTGCCAGCAGCTACTGGCAGGGGGCAGGCTATGGCTACACCTTC.